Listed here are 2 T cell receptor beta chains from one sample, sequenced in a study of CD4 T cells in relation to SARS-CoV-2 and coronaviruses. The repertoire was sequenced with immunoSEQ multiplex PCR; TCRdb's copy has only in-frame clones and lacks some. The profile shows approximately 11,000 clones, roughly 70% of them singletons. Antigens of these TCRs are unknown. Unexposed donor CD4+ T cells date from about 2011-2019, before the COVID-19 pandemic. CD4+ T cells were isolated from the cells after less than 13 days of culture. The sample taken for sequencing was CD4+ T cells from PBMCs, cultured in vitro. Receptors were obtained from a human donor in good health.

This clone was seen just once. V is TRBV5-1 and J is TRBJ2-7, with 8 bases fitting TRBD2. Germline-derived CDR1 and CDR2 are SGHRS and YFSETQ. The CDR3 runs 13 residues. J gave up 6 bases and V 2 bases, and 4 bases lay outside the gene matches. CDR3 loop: CASSLAGAVEQYF. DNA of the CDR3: TGCGCCAGCAGCTTAGCGGGAGCGGTCGAGCAGTACTTC.

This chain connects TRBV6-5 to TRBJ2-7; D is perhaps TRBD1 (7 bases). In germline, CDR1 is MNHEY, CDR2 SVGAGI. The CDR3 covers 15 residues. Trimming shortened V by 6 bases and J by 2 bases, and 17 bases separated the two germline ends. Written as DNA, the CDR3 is TGTGCCAGCAGCCACAGGGGAGGATTCCCCTACGAGCAGTACTTC. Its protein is CASSHRGGFPYEQYF.